Below, 21 T cell receptor beta chains from the same sample are listed, as sequenced in a study of cytomegalovirus exposure and HLA in healthy donors. Primers: 60 Vbeta forward and 13 Jbeta reverse. Data came from immunoSEQ multiplex PCR; TCRdb stores just in-frame clones and leaves some out. The sample has some 98,000 clones, 81% seen once; the top ten hold around a tenth. Sequencing was done on a sample of PBMCs. These receptors came from a human donor in good health.

The rearrangement links TRBV9 to TRBJ1-6; TRBD1 might be the D (6 bases). The germline V and J ends were trimmed by 4 bases and 0 bases, with 11 bases remaining between them. The germline CDR1 and CDR2 sequences are SGDLS and YYNGEE. CDR3 size: 16 residues. CDR3 protein: CASSRQESSYNSPLHF. CDR3 nucleotides: TGTGCCAGCAGCCGACAGGAGAGCTCCTATAATTCACCCCTCCACTTT.

The J gene is TRBJ2-7, the V gene TRBV7-2; D uncertain. This CDR3 is built from 11 residues. Trimming shortened V by 5 bases and J by 9 bases, and 11 bases separated the two germline ends. CDR1 and CDR2 (germline): SGHTA, FQGNSA. The CDR3 here is CASSALRWQYF. DNA of the CDR3: TGTGCCAGCAGCGCGCTCAGGTGGCAGTACTTC.

The CDR3 here is CASSTRDRGNTIYF. In DNA, the CDR3 is TGTGCCAGCAGCACCCGGGACAGGGGAAACACCATATATTTT. The chain is built from TRBV9 and TRBJ1-3, with 8 bases lining up with TRBD1. The trim removed 4 bases at V and 4 bases at J, leaving 4 bases unmatched. Per the germline V gene, CDR1 is SGDLS and CDR2 is YYNGEE. This CDR3 region has 14 residues.

This chain links TRBV27 with TRBJ1-5, with D possibly matching TRBD1 (5 bases). Deletions cut 1 base from V and 6 bases from J, with 19 bases between. Germline V gene lookup returns CDR1 MNHEY and CDR2 SMNVEV (reference sequence). This CDR3 has 17 residues. CDR3 nucleotide sequence: TGTGCCAGCAGTTTATTAGTGAAGTGGGGAGGGACTCAGCCCCAGCATTTT. Protein product: CASSLLVKWGGTQPQHF.

In this sample, this clone turned up once. The rearrangement links TRBV7-9 to TRBJ1-4, with 8 positions matching TRBD1. The V and J ends lost 1 base and 4 bases, in that order; junction bases with no gene match: 8. The CDR3 has 17 amino acids. Per the germline V gene, CDR1 is SEHNR and CDR2 is FQNEAQ (reference sequence). The CDR3 nucleotides read TGTGCCAGCAGCTTAGTTGGGTCGGGACAGGATAATGAAAAACTGTTTTTT. Its protein product is CASSLVGSGQDNEKLFF.

The rearrangement joins TRBV19 to TRBJ1-1, with D perhaps matching TRBD1 (6 bases). This CDR3 is built from 14 residues. V shed 5 bases and J shed 1 base, with 11 bases lying between them. From germline, CDR1 is LNHDA and CDR2 SQIVND (reference sequence). The CDR3 region is CASSEGQANTEAFF. The CDR3 nucleotides read TGTGCCAGTAGTGAGGGACAAGCGAACACTGAAGCTTTCTTT.

This chain links TRBV5-1 with TRBJ2-5, with D possibly TRBD1 on 6 matching bases. The J call is doubtful: the DNA matches TRBJ2-7 better. The germline V gene has CDR1 SGHRS and CDR2 YFSETQ. The CDR3 contains 14 residues. CDR3: CASSLDRVWYEQYF. The CDR3 bases are TGCGCCAGCAGCTTGGACAGGGTTTGGTACGAGCAGTACTTC.

This sequence joins TRBV2 and TRBJ1-2; 10 nucleotides match TRBD1. The ends lost 4 bases at V and 8 bases at J; junction bases unmatched: 10. CDR3 length: 15 amino acids. Germline lookup yields CDR1 SNHLY and CDR2 FYNNEI. In DNA form, the CDR3 reads TGTGCCAGCAGTGTTTGGGGACAGGGGACGATCGGCTACACCTTC. Encoded protein: CASSVWGQGTIGYTF.

This rearrangement joins TRBV5-1 to TRBJ2-5, with a weak D call TRBD1 (6 bases). The tail of the sequence fits TRBJ2-7 better, so the J call may be wrong. Per the germline V gene, CDR1 is SGHRS and CDR2 is YFSETQ. The CDR3 consists of 14 residues. CDR3 loop: CASSPGRTADEQYF. The CDR3, as DNA: TGCGCCAGCAGCCCCGGCAGGACAGCCGACGAGCAGTACTTC.

The chain uses TRBV11-2 and TRBJ2-1; weak D call: TRBD1 (7 bases). This CDR3 contains 16 residues. Germline V CDR1 and CDR2: SGHAT, FQNNGV. Trimming removed 1 base at V and 1 base at J, with 11 bases between. In nucleotides, the CDR3 is TGTGCCAGCAGCTTAGTAGCAGGGGGGTCCTACAATGAGCAGTTCTTC. Protein sequence: CASSLVAGGSYNEQFF.

The rearrangement uses TRBV4-3 and TRBJ1-6; D is possibly TRBD1 (5 bases). This CDR3 region has 14 residues. The V gene lost 1 base and the J gene lost 14 bases, with 15 bases spanning the gap. Germline V gives CDR1 LGHNA, CDR2 YSLEER. The CDR3 nucleotides read TGCGCCAGCAGCCAAGTATCACAGGCCAGAGCCCTCCACTTT. It translates to CASSQVSQARALHF.

V is TRBV6-4 and J is TRBJ2-7; the match to TRBD2 covers 9 bases. The CDR3 extends over 15 amino acids. Germline V gene data show CDR1 as MRHNA and CDR2 as SNTAGT. Unmatched junction bases numbered 6, after V lost 3 bases and J lost 3 bases. CDR3 DNA sequence: TGTGCCAGCAGTGAATCGGCTAGCGGGGTCTACGAGCAGTACTTC. It yields the protein CASSESASGVYEQYF.

The genes are TRBV7-9 and TRBJ1-5; D is perhaps TRBD1 (6 bases). CDR3 length: 14 residues. Per germline, CDR1 SEHNR and CDR2 FQNEAQ (reference sequence). Between the trimmed V and J ends, which lost 4 bases and 6 bases, there was a span of 13 bases. The CDR3 DNA sequence: TGTGCCAGCAGCTCGGACAGCGAGACTCAGCCCCAGCATTTT. The encoded protein is CASSSDSETQPQHF.

V gene TRBV7-3 combines with J gene TRBJ2-1; 11 bases map to TRBD1. The CDR3 consists of 16 residues. V dropped 0 bases and J dropped 5; count of bases not matched to a gene: 3. Germline values: CDR1 SGHTA, CDR2 FQGTGA. In nucleotides, the CDR3 is TGTGCCAGCAGCTTAACGCGGGACAGGGGGAACAATGAGCAGTTCTTC. Translated: CASSLTRDRGNNEQFF.

CDR3 residues: CASSGNRGSTGAKNIQYF. The CDR3 DNA follows: TGCGCCAGCAGCGGGAACAGGGGGTCCACCGGGGCCAAAAACATTCAGTACTTC. This chain uses TRBV4-1 with TRBJ2-4, with 8 bases fitting TRBD1. The V segment lost 5 bases and the J segment 1 base; nucleotides outside the gene matches: 13. The length of the CDR3 is 18 residues. Germline values: CDR1 MGHRA, CDR2 YSYEKL.

There are a few counts of this clone. J is TRBJ1-5 and V is TRBV11-2, with TRBD1 identical over 8 bases. The ends lost 4 bases at V and 4 bases at J; junction bases unmatched: 3. Per germline, CDR1 SGHAT and CDR2 FQNNGV. The CDR3 loop spans 14 amino acids. CDR3 region: CASSYTGGNQPQHF. The DNA for the CDR3 is TGTGCCAGCAGCTATACAGGGGGAAATCAGCCCCAGCATTTT.

The chain is built from TRBV20-1 and TRBJ2-2; no definite D call. V lost 5 bases to trimming and J lost 4 bases, with 5 bases between them. Per germline, CDR1 DFQATT and CDR2 SNEGSKA (reference sequence). The CDR3 has 11 amino acids. The CDR3 loop reads CSAPVTGELFF. CDR3 nucleotide sequence: TGCAGTGCTCCAGTCACCGGGGAGCTGTTTTTT.

This clone came up once. V usage is TRBV2 and J usage is TRBJ2-7, with D possibly matching TRBD2 (5 bases). Per the germline V gene, CDR1 is SNHLY and CDR2 is FYNNEI. The CDR3 has 13 amino acids. Here the CDR3 reads CAPTPRGFNEQYF. The DNA of the CDR3 is TGTGCTCCCACCCCCCGGGGATTTAACGAGCAGTACTTC.

The V gene is TRBV27, the J gene TRBJ2-1; 7 bases line up with TRBD2. V was pared by 5 bases and J by 7 bases, with 5 bases of the junction left unmatched. Germline lookup yields CDR1 MNHEY and CDR2 SMNVEV (reference sequence). This CDR3 has 13 residues. The chain's CDR3 is CASSQLALNEQFF. CDR3 DNA: TGTGCCAGCAGTCAACTAGCGCTGAATGAGCAGTTCTTC.

V and J are TRBV30 and TRBJ1-6; a weak D match, TRBD1 (5 bases). CDR1 GTSNPN and CDR2 SVGIG come from the germline V gene (reference sequence). The CDR3 consists of 16 residues. Trimming shortened V by 1 base and J by 6 bases, and 16 bases separated the two germline ends. The CDR3 here is CAWSGGADSGNSPLHF. The CDR3 DNA sequence: TGTGCCTGGAGTGGGGGCGCTGATTCGGGTAATTCACCCCTCCACTTT.

In DNA, the CDR3 is TGTGCCAGCAGCTTGTTTCGGGGTAACAATGAGCAGTTCTTC. Encoded protein: CASSLFRGNNEQFF. The chain couples TRBV5-4 to TRBJ2-1; possible D gene TRBD2, 5 bases. V was clipped by 1 base and J by 5 bases, with 10 bases between them. This CDR3 contains 14 residues. Germline V lookup: CDR1 SGHNT, CDR2 YYREEE (reference sequence).